The rows below give T cell receptor beta chains drawn from one sample of a study of blood T cell repertoires in COVID-19. TCRdb's table, derived via immunoSEQ multiplex PCR, lists solely in-frame clones and lacks some. The table has approximately 240,000 clones, about 90% seen once; the top ten hold over 0.8%. The sequenced material came from peripheral blood. These receptors all stem from a man aged 30-40 years with COVID-19, enrolled during active disease. CDR3s include the opening cysteine and the closing phenylalanine or tryptophan. Fields, in order: J gene, D gene, clone size, V gene, CDR3 protein, CDR3 DNA. A D gene is named only where the DNA matches it firmly. Rows may omit the clone size; those that give it use once, few, many or a size class.

>TRBJ2-1|TRBD2|NA|TRBV27
CASREVGGTYNEQFF
TGTGCCAGCAGAGAGGTGGGGGGGACTTACAATGAGCAGTTCTTC
>TRBJ2-7|NA|NA|TRBV6-5
CASSRVQTIYEQYF
TGTGCCAGCTCTCGGGTACAGACTATCTACGAGCAGTACTTC
>TRBJ2-3|NA|NA|TRBV9
CASSVVGGRGDTQYF
TGTGCCAGCAGCGTCGTCGGGGGTCGAGGAGACACGCAGTATTTT
>TRBJ2-1|NA|once|TRBV6-5
CASSYSGRAEQFF
TGTGCCAGCAGTTACTCGGGGAGAGCCGAGCAGTTCTTC
>TRBJ2-2|TRBD2|NA|TRBV9
CASSVGTSVNTGELFF
TGTGCCAGCAGCGTAGGGACTAGCGTTAACACCGGGGAGCTGTTTTTT
>TRBJ1-4|TRBD1|NA|TRBV2
CASSSGTDSEKLFF
TGTGCCAGCAGTTCCGGGACAGATAGTGAAAAACTGTTTTTT
>TRBJ2-5|NA|NA|TRBV6-5
CASNNDRTLQETQYF
TGTGCCAGCAACAATGACAGGACACTCCAAGAGACCCAGTACTTC
>TRBJ2-2|NA|NA|TRBV7-9
CASSLMAGRSGELFF
TGTGCCAGCAGCTTAATGGCGGGGAGGTCCGGGGAGCTGTTTTTT
>TRBJ1-6|TRBD1|NA|TRBV6-5
CASRTGTGFNSPLHF
TGTGCCAGCAGAACCGGGACAGGGTTTAATTCACCCCTCCACTTT
>TRBJ2-7|NA|NA|TRBV6-2/TRBV6-3
CASSGASYEQYF
TGTGCCAGCAGTGGGGCCTCCTACGAGCAGTACTTC
>TRBJ1-1|TRBD1|NA|TRBV9
CASSVGETGGMGNTEAFF
TGTGCCAGCAGCGTAGGAGAGACAGGGGGCATGGGTAACACTGAAGCTTTCTTT
>TRBJ2-3|TRBD2|NA|TRBV11-3
CASSLAFRGGSDTQYF
TGTGCCAGCAGCTTAGCTTTCCGGGGGGGTTCAGATACGCAGTATTTT
>TRBJ2-1|TRBD2|NA|TRBV5-1
CASSWALGLAGGHGYNEQFF
TGCGCCAGCAGCTGGGCCCTCGGACTAGCGGGGGGGCATGGGTACAATGAGCAGTTCTTC
>TRBJ1-2|NA|NA|TRBV5-1
CASSYIGTSNYGYTF
TGCGCCAGCAGCTACATCGGGACATCTAACTATGGCTACACCTTC
>TRBJ2-1|NA|NA|TRBV10-2
CASSWALYNEQFF
TGCGCCAGCAGTTGGGCACTCTACAATGAGCAGTTCTTC
>TRBJ2-6|TRBD2|once|TRBV5-1
CASSDPPTSGSSGANVLTF
TGCGCCAGCAGCGATCCGCCGACTAGCGGCTCTTCTGGGGCCAACGTCCTGACTTTC
>TRBJ1-2|TRBD1|NA|TRBV18
CASSPYRGDGYTF
TGTGCCAGCTCACCATACAGGGGGGATGGCTACACCTTC
>TRBJ1-2|TRBD1|NA|TRBV6-5
CASSYTFRTGVDGYTF
TGTGCCAGCAGTTATACCTTTAGGACAGGGGTCGATGGCTACACCTTC
>TRBJ2-7|NA|NA|TRBV6-6
CASSYSAGGEQYF
TGTGCCAGCAGTTACTCGGCAGGCGGGGAGCAGTACTTC
>TRBJ1-4|TRBD1|NA|TRBV7-2
CASNFGNGQGYEKLFF
TGTGCCAGCAACTTCGGAAACGGACAGGGCTATGAAAAACTGTTTTTT
>TRBJ2-7|TRBD1|NA|TRBV6-5
CASSWTGDPYEQYF
TGTGCCAGCAGTTGGACAGGAGACCCCTACGAGCAGTACTTC
>TRBJ2-1|TRBD1|NA|TRBV12-3/TRBV12-4
CASSLQGPNQQFF
TGTGCCAGCAGTCTACAGGGGCCCAATCAGCAGTTCTTC
>TRBJ2-5|NA|NA|TRBV5-1
CASSLGQQETQYF
TGCGCCAGCAGCTTGGGACAGCAAGAGACCCAGTACTTC
>TRBJ2-1|TRBD1|NA|TRBV6-4
CASRSGGPTNEQFF
TGTGCCAGCAGATCAGGGGGTCCGACGAATGAGCAGTTCTTC
>TRBJ2-5|TRBD2|NA|TRBV4-1
CASSQVGGKETQYF
TGCGCCAGCAGCCAAGTGGGAGGGAAGGAGACCCAGTACTTC
>TRBJ1-1|NA|NA|TRBV30
CAWSEQKNTEAFF
TGTGCCTGGAGTGAACAGAAAAACACTGAAGCTTTCTTT
>TRBJ2-1|NA|NA|TRBV6-5
CASSYSANRVNEQFF
TGTGCCAGCAGTTACTCGGCAAACAGGGTCAATGAGCAGTTCTTC
>TRBJ2-7|TRBD2|NA|TRBV5-1
CASSFGLGGSYEQYF
TGCGCCAGCAGCTTCGGACTGGGGGGGTCCTACGAGCAGTACTTC
>TRBJ2-7|NA|NA|TRBV4-1
CASSQEGRTPGEQYF
TGCGCCAGCAGCCAAGAGGGGAGGACCCCAGGTGAGCAGTACTTC
>TRBJ1-2|NA|NA|TRBV10-2
CASSEIGQPAYGYTF
TGCGCCAGCAGTGAAATTGGACAGCCGGCCTATGGCTACACCTTC
>TRBJ2-3|NA|NA|TRBV7-9
CASRRNTDTQYF
TGTGCCAGCAGGCGAAACACAGATACGCAGTATTTT
>TRBJ2-5|NA|once|TRBV7-7
CASSLSLQETQYF
TGTGCCAGCAGCTTATCGCTACAGGAGACCCAGTACTTC
>TRBJ2-7|TRBD1|NA|TRBV30
CAWTPSWQGAGEQYF
TGTGCCTGGACCCCATCTTGGCAGGGGGCGGGTGAGCAGTACTTC
>TRBJ1-2|NA|NA|TRBV12-3/TRBV12-4
CASSFRGYGYTF
TGTGCCAGCAGTTTTAGGGGGTATGGCTACACCTTC
>TRBJ2-7|NA|NA|TRBV27
CASSLDGIRQYF
TGTGCCAGCAGTTTAGACGGGATCCGGCAGTACTTC
>TRBJ1-5|NA|NA|TRBV5-6
CASSFWTALSNQPQHF
TGTGCCAGCAGCTTCTGGACAGCTCTTAGCAATCAGCCCCAGCATTTT
>TRBJ2-5|TRBD1|NA|TRBV7-7
CASSLGQGIAETQYF
TGTGCCAGCAGCCTGGGACAGGGGATTGCAGAGACCCAGTACTTC
>TRBJ1-3|NA|NA|TRBV4-1
CASSQGHSGNTIYF
TGCGCCAGCAGCCAAGGTCACTCTGGAAACACCATATATTTT
>TRBJ2-5|NA|NA|TRBV6-2/TRBV6-3
CASSTLSGRSGTQYF
TGTGCCAGCAGCACACTAAGCGGGCGCAGCGGGACCCAGTACTTC
>TRBJ2-5|TRBD2|NA|TRBV9
CASSPGTSQETQYF
TGTGCCAGCAGCCCGGGGACTAGCCAAGAGACCCAGTACTTC
>TRBJ1-2|NA|NA|TRBV12-3/TRBV12-4
CASSAQGPRGYTF
TGTGCCAGCAGTGCACAGGGACCTCGGGGCTACACCTTC
>TRBJ2-7|NA|NA|TRBV28
CASSFLSPGVAYEQYF
TGTGCCAGCAGTTTTCTTTCCCCGGGGGTAGCCTACGAGCAGTACTTC
>TRBJ1-2|NA|NA|TRBV5-1
CASSGGEDYGYTF
TGCGCCAGCAGCGGCGGGGAGGACTATGGCTACACCTTC
>TRBJ1-5|NA|NA|TRBV2
CASSGGQGHSNQPQHF
TGTGCCAGCAGTGGTGGGCAGGGCCACAGCAATCAGCCCCAGCATTTT
>TRBJ1-2|NA|NA|TRBV4-1
CASSQQQGPYGYTF
TGCGCCAGCAGCCAACAACAGGGTCCCTATGGCTACACCTTC
>TRBJ1-2|NA|NA|TRBV9
CASSPYANYGYTF
TGTGCCAGCAGCCCCTATGCTAACTATGGCTACACCTTC
>TRBJ2-3|NA|NA|TRBV19
CASSTRHTDTQYF
TGTGCCAGTAGTACCCGACACACAGATACGCAGTATTTT